This TCR beta chain originates from a study of blood T cells in healthy people across ages. A J-beta primer mix and a sample-barcoded 5' primer were used in a second PCR of roughly 6 to 11 cycles. TCRdb re-called the 5' RACE reads through MiXCR, storing one row per CDR3 protein. The data hold approximately 850,000 distinct CDR3 sequences, with approximately 48% observed a single time. Per sample, extraction of total RNA gave at least 5.5 micrograms in every case. V shed 1 base and J shed 0 bases, with 8 bases lying between them. This CDR3 contains 15 residues. The germline V gene encodes CDR1 MNHEY and CDR2 SMNVEV (reference sequence). The study's findings and limits: Among T cells, TCR beta diversity per million cells dropped roughly linearly as age rose.

A word on this clonotype: Its antigen is unidentified.

The chain joins TRBV27 to TRBJ2-3; D possibly uses TRBD1 or TRBD2 (5 bases each). The sequenced sample consisted of blood. The clonotype originates from a man between 60 and 75 years old in good health. The CDR3 spells CASSLWGISTDTQYF. CDR3 DNA: TGTGCCAGCAGTTTATGGGGGATAAGCACAGATACGCAGTATTTT.